This T cell receptor (beta chain) comes out of a study of T cell responses to AZD1222 COVID-19 vaccine. About the study: Second-dose intervals of approximately 4 or approximately 12 weeks were pooled. Study conclusions and caveats: Possibly, clonal diversity was underestimated; donors were largely white British and included more females.

Concerning this clone: Antigen specificity is unknown.

The germline gives CDR1 GTSNPN, CDR2 SVGIG (reference sequence). V was trimmed by 2 bases and J by 15 bases, leaving 22 bases between them. This CDR3 contains 14 residues. The table came from immunoSEQ multiplex PCR; TCRdb's copy has only in-frame clones and leaves some out. This table has 75,000 to 100,000 clones, roughly 88% appearing once. This TCR derives from an adult in good health. This chain links TRBV30 with TRBJ1-4, with a tentative D call TRBD1 (5 bases). Sequencing used peripheral blood, obtained on day 0 of AZD1222 vaccination. CDR3 sequence: CAWSPDRSHRQVFF. The CDR3 region has the DNA TGTGCCTGGAGTCCAGACAGAAGTCATCGTCAGGTGTTTTTT.